This TCR beta chain derives from a study of a mutant IDH1 vaccine in newly diagnosed glioma. Study details: Prior therapy was radiotherapy, temozolomide, or both; most received both.

The CDR3 length is 15 residues. V was pared by 5 bases and J by 6 bases, with 10 bases of the junction left unmatched. Germline V gives CDR1 SEHNR, CDR2 FQNEAQ (reference sequence). The protocol was immunoSEQ multiplex PCR, while the TCRdb copy is restricted to in-frame clones and leaves out a portion. There are about 67,000 clones in the sample; about four fifths occur only once, and approximately 4.5% lies in the top ten. Time point meaning: baseline, week 1 (first vaccination visit). Sample treatment: pre-vaccination baseline after standard-of-care therapy. Diagnosis in the donors showed new WHO grade 3 or 4 astrocytomas that were IDH1-mutant and ATRX-lost.

The chain combines TRBV7-9 with TRBJ2-1, with TRBD1 identical over 7 bases. This sequence was found in a woman aged 18-29 years with glioma. Some clones in this sample may be carry-over from other donors' samples. Here the sequenced sample was peripheral blood mononuclear cells (PBMCs), taken from a glioma patient treated with radiotherapy, temozolomide or both. CDR3 nucleotide sequence: TGTGCCAGCAGCCCAACAGGGGTAACCGCCAATGAGCAGTTCTTC. This gives the protein CASSPTGVTANEQFF.